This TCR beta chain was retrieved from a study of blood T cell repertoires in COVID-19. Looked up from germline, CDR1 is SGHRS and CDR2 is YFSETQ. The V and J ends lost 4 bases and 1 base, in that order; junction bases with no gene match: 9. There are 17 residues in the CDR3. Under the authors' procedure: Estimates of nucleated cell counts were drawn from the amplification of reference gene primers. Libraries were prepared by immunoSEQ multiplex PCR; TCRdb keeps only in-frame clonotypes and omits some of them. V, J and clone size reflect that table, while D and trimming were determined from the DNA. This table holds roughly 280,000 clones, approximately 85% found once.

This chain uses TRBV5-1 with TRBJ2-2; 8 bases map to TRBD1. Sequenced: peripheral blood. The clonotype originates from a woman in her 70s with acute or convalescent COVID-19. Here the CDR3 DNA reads TGCGCCAGCAGCCGTATCGGACAGGGACGGAACACCGGGGAGCTGTTTTTT. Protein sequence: CASSRIGQGRNTGELFF.